This T cell receptor beta chain was sequenced during a study of blood T cell repertoires in COVID-19. Study-level background: T cells, B-cell-depleted T cells, or PBMCs provided the cDNA or gDNA that served as material.

TCRdb's copy holds only in-frame clones and misses some; the assay was immunoSEQ multiplex PCR. The sample lists roughly 300,000 clones; about nine tenths were seen once. The V end was cut by 2 bases, the J end by 1 base, with 9 bases between. The CDR3 totals 14 residues. Germline V lookup: CDR1 SGHRS, CDR2 YFSETQ. This clonotype was sampled from a woman aged 18-29 years who had recovered from COVID-19. The sample was PBMCs or T cells enriched from blood (not recorded which). This chain uses TRBV5-1 with TRBJ2-5; TRBD1 might be the D (6 bases). The CDR3 DNA reads TGCGCCAGCAGCTTCAGGGGTGCCCAAGAGACCCAGTACTTC. This sequence encodes CASSFRGAQETQYF.